This TCR beta chain was sequenced in a study of T cell changes during pregnancy in multiple sclerosis. The germline V gene encodes CDR1 MGHRA and CDR2 YSYEKL. This CDR3 contains 14 residues. Trimming took 3 bases from V and 4 from J, leaving 12 bases between them. The data were produced by immunoSEQ multiplex PCR, yet TCRdb's version contains in-frame clones alone and is incomplete. Among tens of thousands of clones listed, 91% were seen once. This clone is termed medium-sized. This chain joins TRBV4-1 and TRBJ1-1; weak D call: TRBD1 (6 bases). The material was CD8+ T cells from peripheral blood mononuclear cells, obtained before pregnancy. The source of this sequence is a female donor with multiple sclerosis, enrolled in a pregnancy study. The CDR3 sequence is CASSHYDRTTEAFF. CDR3 coding DNA: TGCGCCAGCAGCCATTATGACAGGACCACTGAAGCTTTCTTT.